This T cell receptor beta chain emerged from a study of T cell changes during pregnancy in multiple sclerosis. Looked up from germline, CDR1 is SEHNR and CDR2 is FQNEAQ (reference sequence). V gave up 3 bases and J gave up 3 bases, with 8 bases separating them. The CDR3 has 13 amino acids. The repertoire was sequenced with immunoSEQ multiplex PCR; TCRdb's copy has only in-frame clones and lacks some. The profile shows 85,000 to 130,000 clones, about nine tenths of them singletons. This clone is a singleton in its sample. The TCR sequence derives from a female donor with multiple sclerosis, enrolled in a pregnancy study. This rearrangement joins TRBV7-9 to TRBJ1-1; D is ambiguous. This sample comprised peripheral blood, obtained after pregnancy. This chain's CDR3 is CASSLSRDTEAFF. In nucleotides, the CDR3 is TGTGCCAGCAGCTTGAGCCGGGACACTGAAGCTTTCTTT.